This T cell receptor beta chain was found in a study of blood T cells in healthy people across ages. Broader study findings: Conclusively comparing naive with antigen-experienced cells was impossible with unsorted PBMCs. Estimates of diversity drawn from one million T cells were considered underestimates. Donor CMV status was unknown, possibly confounding expanded clonotype changes.

With regard to this clonotype: The antigen is not known.

Each sample used at least 6 million PBMCs. The germline V and J ends were trimmed by 7 bases and 3 bases, with 15 bases remaining between them. CDR3 length: 14 residues. Germline V gene sequence: CDR1 MNHNY, CDR2 SVGAGI (reference sequence). The use of a sample-barcoded 5' primer and a J-beta primer mix characterized a second PCR of roughly 6 to 11 cycles. TCRdb re-called the 5' RACE reads with MiXCR, one entry per CDR3 protein. The sample includes approximately 2,000,000 distinct CDR3 sequences, about 39% of them seen just once. V and J are TRBV6-6 and TRBJ2-5; no firm D call. The TCR was taken from a human donor in good health. The specimen sequenced was blood. CDR3 nucleotide sequence: TGTGCCAGCACTCGTTCTATGGGGAAAGAGACCCAGTACTTC. This gives the protein CASTRSMGKETQYF.